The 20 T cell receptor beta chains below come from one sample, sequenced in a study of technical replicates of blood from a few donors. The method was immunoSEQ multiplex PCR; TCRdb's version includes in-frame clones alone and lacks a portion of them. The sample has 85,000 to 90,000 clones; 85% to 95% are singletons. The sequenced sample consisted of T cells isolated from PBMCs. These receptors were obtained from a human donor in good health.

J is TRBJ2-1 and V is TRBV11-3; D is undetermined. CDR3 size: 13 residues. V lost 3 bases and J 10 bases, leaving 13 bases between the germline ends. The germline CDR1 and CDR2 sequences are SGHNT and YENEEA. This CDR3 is CASSLREFNEQFF. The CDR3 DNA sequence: TGTGCCAGCAGCTTGCGCGAATTTAACGAGCAGTTCTTC.

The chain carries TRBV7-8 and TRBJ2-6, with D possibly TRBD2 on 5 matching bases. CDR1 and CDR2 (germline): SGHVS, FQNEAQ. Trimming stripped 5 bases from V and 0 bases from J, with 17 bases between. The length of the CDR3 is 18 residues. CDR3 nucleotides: TGTGCCAGCAGCGAACCCGTGGACGGACTCTCTGGGGCCAACGTCCTGACTTTC. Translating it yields CASSEPVDGLSGANVLTF.

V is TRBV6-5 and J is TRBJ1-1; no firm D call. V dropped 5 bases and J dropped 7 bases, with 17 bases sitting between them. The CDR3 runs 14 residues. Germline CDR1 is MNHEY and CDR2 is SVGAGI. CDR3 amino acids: CASSVCHGVCEAFF. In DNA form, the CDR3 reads TGTGCCAGCAGTGTGTGCCACGGGGTTTGTGAAGCTTTCTTT.

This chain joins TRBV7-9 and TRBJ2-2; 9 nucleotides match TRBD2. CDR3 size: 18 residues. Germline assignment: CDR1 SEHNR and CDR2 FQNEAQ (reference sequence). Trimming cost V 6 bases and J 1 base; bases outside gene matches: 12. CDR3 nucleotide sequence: TGTGCCAGCAGATTGAGGGGTCTAGCGGGACTGAACACCGGGGAGCTGTTTTTT. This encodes CASRLRGLAGLNTGELFF.

The CDR3 DNA is TGTGCCAGCAGTCTTCCCGGGGCTAGCAGGGGCGATGAGCAGTTCTTC. It encodes CASSLPGASRGDEQFF. The chain couples TRBV11-1 to TRBJ2-1; D is possibly TRBD1 (6 bases). With 6 bases removed from V and 8 bases from J, the gap between germline ends came to 23 bases. Germline V gene lookup returns CDR1 SGHAT and CDR2 FQDESV (reference sequence). The CDR3 is made up of 16 amino acids.

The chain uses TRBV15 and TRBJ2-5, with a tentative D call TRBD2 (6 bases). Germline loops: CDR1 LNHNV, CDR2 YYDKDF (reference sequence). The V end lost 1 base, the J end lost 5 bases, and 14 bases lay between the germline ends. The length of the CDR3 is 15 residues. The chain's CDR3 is CATSRVGGGAETQYF. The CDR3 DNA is TGTGCCACCAGCAGAGTGGGCGGCGGGGCGGAGACCCAGTACTTC.

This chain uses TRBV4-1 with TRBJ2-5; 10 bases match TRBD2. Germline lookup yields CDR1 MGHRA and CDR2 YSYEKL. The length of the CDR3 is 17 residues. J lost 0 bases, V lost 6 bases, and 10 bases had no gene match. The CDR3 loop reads CASSSGGLAGDQETQYF. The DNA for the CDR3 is TGCGCCAGCAGTTCTGGGGGGCTAGCGGGGGACCAAGAGACCCAGTACTTC.

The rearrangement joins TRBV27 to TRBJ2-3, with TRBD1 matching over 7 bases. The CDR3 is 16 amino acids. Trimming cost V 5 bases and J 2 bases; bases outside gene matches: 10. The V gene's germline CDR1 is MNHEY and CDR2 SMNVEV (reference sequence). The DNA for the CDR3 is TGTGCCAGCAGTCCGTGGGACAGACTCTCCACAGATACGCAGTATTTT. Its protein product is CASSPWDRLSTDTQYF.

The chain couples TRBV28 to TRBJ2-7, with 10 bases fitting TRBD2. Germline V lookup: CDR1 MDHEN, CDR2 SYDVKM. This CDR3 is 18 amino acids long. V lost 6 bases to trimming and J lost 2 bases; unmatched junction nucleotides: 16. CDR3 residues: CASSSAKAGGPITYEQYF. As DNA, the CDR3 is TGTGCCAGCAGCTCCGCTAAAGCGGGAGGGCCAATCACCTACGAGCAGTACTTC.

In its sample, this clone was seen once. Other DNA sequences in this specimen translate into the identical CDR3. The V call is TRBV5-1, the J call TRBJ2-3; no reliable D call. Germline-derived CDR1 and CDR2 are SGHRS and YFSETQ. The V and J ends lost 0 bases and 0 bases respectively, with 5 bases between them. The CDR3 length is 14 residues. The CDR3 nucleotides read TGCGCCAGCAGCTTGGCAGGTAGCACAGATACGCAGTATTTT. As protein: CASSLAGSTDTQYF.

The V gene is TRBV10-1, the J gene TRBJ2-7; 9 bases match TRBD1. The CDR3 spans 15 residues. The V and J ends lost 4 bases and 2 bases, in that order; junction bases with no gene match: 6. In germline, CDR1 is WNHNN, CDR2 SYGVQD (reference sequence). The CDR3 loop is CASSGTGTGPYEQYF. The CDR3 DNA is TGCGCCAGCAGTGGTACCGGGACAGGGCCCTACGAGCAGTACTTC.

CDR3 residues: CAWGLAGGPSDTQYF. The CDR3 DNA sequence: TGTGCCTGGGGACTAGCGGGGGGGCCGTCAGATACGCAGTATTTT. The genes are TRBV30 and TRBJ2-3, with TRBD2 identical over 15 bases. The germline V gene encodes CDR1 GTSNPN and CDR2 SVGIG (reference sequence). The length of the CDR3 is 15 residues. The V segment lost 5 bases and the J segment 4 bases; nucleotides outside the gene matches: 4.

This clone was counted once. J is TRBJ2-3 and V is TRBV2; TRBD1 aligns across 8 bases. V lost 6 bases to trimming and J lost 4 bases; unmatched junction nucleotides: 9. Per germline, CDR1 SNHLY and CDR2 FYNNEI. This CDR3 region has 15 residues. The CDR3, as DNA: TGTGCCAGCAGGGACAGGGCGAGGAGCGCAGATACGCAGTATTTT. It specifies CASRDRARSADTQYF.

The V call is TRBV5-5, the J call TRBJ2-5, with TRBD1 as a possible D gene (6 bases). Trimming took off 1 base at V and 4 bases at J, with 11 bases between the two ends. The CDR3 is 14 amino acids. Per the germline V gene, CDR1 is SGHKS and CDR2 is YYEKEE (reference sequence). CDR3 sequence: CASSLWAGAETQYF. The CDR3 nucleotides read TGTGCCAGCAGCTTGTGGGCAGGGGCAGAGACCCAGTACTTC.

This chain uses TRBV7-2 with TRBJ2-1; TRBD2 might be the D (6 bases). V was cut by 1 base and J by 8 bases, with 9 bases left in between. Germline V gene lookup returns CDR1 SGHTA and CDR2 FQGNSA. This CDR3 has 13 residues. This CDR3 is CASSLGWGDEQFF. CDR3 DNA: TGTGCCAGCAGCTTAGGATGGGGGGATGAGCAGTTCTTC.

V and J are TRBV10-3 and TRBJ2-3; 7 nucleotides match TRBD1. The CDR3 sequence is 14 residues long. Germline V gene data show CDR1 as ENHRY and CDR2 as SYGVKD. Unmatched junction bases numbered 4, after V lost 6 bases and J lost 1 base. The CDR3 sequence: CAIRTGTGTDTQYF. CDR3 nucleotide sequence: TGTGCCATCAGGACAGGGACAGGCACAGATACGCAGTATTTT.

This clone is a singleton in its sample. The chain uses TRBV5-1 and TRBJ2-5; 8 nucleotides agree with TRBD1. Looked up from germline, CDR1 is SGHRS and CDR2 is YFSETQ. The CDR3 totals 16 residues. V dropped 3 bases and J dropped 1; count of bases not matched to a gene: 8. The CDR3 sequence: CASSSGDRTLQETQYF. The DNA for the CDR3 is TGCGCCAGCAGCTCGGGGGACAGGACACTCCAAGAGACCCAGTACTTC.

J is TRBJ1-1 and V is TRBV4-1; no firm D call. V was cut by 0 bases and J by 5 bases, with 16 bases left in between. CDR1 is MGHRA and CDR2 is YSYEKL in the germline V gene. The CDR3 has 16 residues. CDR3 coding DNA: TGCGCCAGCAGCCAAGAGGGAGGGAGGACGGAGACTGAAGCTTTCTTT. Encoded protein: CASSQEGGRTETEAFF.

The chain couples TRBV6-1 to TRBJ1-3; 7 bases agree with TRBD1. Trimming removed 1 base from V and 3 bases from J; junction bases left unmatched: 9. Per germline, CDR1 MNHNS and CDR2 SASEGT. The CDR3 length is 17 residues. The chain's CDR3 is CASSEDSRGLGGNTIYF. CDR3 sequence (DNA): TGTGCCAGCAGTGAAGATTCAAGGGGGCTAGGTGGAAACACCATATATTTT.

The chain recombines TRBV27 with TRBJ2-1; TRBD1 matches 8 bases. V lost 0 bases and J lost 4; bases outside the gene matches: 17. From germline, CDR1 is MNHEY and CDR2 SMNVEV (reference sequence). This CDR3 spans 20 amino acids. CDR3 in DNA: TGTGCCAGCAGTTTATCGCAGGGGGCGTCGTTTCGGGGGCCTTACAATGAGCAGTTCTTC. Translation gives CASSLSQGASFRGPYNEQFF.